Sequencing of this T cell receptor beta chain was carried out in a study of healthy donors' naive CD4 and CD8 T cells. V was clipped by 3 bases and J by 4 bases, with 7 bases between them. The CDR3 covers 13 residues. Starting from 450 to 550 ng of total RNA, TCR libraries were made with linear amplification. TCRdb processed the reads anew with MiXCR; each CDR3 protein has one entry. The sample holds approximately 180,000 distinct CDR3 sequences, 65% to 80% seen once. This TCR derives from a pool of human donors in good health; the sample pools cells from several healthy donors. Sequencing was performed on naive CD4+ and CD8+ T cells sorted from blood, pooled from several donors. This chain joins TRBV12-3 or TRBV12-4 and TRBJ1-3; D not certain. The DNA of the CDR3 is TGTGCCAGCAGTTTGGGCTTGGGAAACACCATATATTTT. This gives the protein CASSLGLGNTIYF.